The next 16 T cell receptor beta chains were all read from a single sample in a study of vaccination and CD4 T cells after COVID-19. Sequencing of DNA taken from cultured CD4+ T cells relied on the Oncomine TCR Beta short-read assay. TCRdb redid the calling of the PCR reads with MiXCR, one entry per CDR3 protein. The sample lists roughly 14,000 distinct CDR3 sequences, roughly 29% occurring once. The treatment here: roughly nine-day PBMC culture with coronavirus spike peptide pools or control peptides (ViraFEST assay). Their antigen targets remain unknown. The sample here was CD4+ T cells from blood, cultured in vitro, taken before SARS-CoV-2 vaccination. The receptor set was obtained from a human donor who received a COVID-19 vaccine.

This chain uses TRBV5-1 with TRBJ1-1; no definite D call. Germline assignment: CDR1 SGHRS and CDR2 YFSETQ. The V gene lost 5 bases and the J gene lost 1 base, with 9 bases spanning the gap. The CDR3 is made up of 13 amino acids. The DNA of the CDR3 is TGCGCCAGCAGGGTCGAATGGAACACTGAAGCTTTCTTT. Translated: CASRVEWNTEAFF.

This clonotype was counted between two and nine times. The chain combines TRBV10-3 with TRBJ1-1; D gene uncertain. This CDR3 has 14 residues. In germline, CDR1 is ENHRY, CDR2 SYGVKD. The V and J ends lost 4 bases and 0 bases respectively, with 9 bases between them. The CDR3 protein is CAISGHGVNTEAFF. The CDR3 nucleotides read TGTGCCATCAGTGGGCACGGAGTGAACACTGAAGCTTTCTTT.

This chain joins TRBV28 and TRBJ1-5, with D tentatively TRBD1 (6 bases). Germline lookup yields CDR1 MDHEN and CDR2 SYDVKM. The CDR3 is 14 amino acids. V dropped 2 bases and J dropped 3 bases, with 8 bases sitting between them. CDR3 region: CASSLGGLNQPQHF. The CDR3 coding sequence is TGTGCCAGCAGTTTAGGGGGGCTCAATCAGCCCCAGCATTTT.

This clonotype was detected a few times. The CDR3 here is CASAIRGLQQETQYF. The CDR3 DNA follows: TGTGCCAGCGCGATTCGGGGTCTTCAACAAGAGACCCAGTACTTC. The gene calls are TRBV6-2 or TRBV6-3 and TRBJ2-5, with a tentative D call TRBD2 (5 bases). CDR3 length: 15 residues. Germline-derived CDR1 and CDR2 are MNHEY and SVGEGT. Trimming stripped 8 bases from V and 2 bases from J, with 18 bases between.

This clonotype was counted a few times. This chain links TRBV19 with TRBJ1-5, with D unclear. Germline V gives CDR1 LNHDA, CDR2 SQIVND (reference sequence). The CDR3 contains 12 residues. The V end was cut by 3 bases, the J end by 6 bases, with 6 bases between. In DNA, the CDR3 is TGTGCCAGTAGTATGGCCGGTCAGCCCCAGCATTTT. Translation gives CASSMAGQPQHF.

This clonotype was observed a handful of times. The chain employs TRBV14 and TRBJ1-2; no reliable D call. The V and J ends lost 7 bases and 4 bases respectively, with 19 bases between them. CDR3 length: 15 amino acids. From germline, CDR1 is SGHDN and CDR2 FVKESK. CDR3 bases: TGTGCCAGCAACTCATTAGGGAGGGTCGTCTATGGCTACACCTTC. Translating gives CASNSLGRVVYGYTF. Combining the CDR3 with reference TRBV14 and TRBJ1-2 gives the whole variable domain EAGVTQFPSHSVIEKGQTVTLRCDPISGHDNLYWYRRVMGKEIKFLLHFVKESKQDESGMPNNRFLAERTGGTYSTLKVQPAELEDSGVYFCASNSLGRVVYGYTFGSGTRLTVV.

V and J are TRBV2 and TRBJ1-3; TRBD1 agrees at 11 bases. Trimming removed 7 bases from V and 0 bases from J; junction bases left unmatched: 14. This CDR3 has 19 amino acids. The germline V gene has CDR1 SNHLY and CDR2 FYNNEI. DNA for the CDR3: TGTGCCAGCAACCCTAGGGGGACAGGGGGTATCCGCTCTGGAAACACCATATATTTT. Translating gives CASNPRGTGGIRSGNTIYF.

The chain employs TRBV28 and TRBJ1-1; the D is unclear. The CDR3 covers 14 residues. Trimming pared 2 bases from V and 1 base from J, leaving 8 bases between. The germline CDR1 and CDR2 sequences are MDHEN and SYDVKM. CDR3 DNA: TGTGCCAGCAGTTTAATCCCAGAGAACACTGAAGCTTTCTTT. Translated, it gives CASSLIPENTEAFF.

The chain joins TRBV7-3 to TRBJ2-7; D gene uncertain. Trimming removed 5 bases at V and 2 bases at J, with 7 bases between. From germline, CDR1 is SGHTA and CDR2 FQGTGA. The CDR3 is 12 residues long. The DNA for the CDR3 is TGTGCCAGCAGCCCCCTGACCTACGAGCAGTACTTC. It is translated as CASSPLTYEQYF.

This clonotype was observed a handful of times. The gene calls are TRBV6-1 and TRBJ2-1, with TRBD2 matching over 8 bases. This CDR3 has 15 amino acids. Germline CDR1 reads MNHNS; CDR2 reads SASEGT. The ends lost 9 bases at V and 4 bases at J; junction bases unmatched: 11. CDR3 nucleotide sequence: TGTGCCAGTGGCCCGGGGGGGATGGGGTACAATGAGCAGTTCTTC. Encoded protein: CASGPGGMGYNEQFF.

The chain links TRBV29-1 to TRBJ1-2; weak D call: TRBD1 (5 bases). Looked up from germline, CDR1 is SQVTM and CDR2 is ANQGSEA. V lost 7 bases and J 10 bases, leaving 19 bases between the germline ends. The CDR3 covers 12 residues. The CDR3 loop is CSGGDIGGDYTF. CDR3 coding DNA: TGCAGCGGGGGGGATATCGGCGGTGACTACACCTTC.

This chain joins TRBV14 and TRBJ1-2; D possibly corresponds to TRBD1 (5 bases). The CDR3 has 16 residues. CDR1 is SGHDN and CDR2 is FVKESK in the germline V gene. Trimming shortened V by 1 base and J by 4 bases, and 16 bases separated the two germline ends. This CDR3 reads CASSQGTLQGRYGYTF. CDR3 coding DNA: TGTGCCAGCAGCCAAGGGACACTCCAAGGCCGCTATGGCTACACCTTC.

This chain's CDR3 is CASYTGTGAGYTF. The CDR3 nucleotides are TGTGCCAGCTATACCGGGACAGGGGCTGGCTACACCTTC. The chain uses TRBV2 and TRBJ1-2; 10 positions match TRBD1. The V gene's germline CDR1 is SNHLY and CDR2 FYNNEI. This CDR3 is built from 13 residues. V shed 8 bases and J 7 bases; nucleotides not matched to a gene: 7.

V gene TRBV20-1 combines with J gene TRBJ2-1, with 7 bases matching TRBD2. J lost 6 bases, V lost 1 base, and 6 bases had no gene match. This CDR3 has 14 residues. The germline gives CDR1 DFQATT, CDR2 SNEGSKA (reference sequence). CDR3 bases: TGCAGTGCTAGAGCGGGGGGAGGGGTCAATGAGCAGTTCTTC. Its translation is CSARAGGGVNEQFF.

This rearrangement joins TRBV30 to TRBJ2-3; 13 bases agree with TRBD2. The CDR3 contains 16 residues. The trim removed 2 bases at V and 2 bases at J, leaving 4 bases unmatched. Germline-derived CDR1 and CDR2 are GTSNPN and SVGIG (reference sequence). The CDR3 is CAWSLGTSGDTDTQYF. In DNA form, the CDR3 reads TGTGCCTGGAGTTTGGGGACTAGCGGGGACACAGATACGCAGTATTTT.

CDR3 nucleotides: TGTGCCATCAGTGGGTACGGGTCGGGCACAGATACGCAGTATTTT. Encoded protein: CAISGYGSGTDTQYF. The genes are TRBV10-3 and TRBJ2-3; D uncertain. Trimming left V 4 bases short and J 1 base short, with 12 bases between. The CDR3 is 15 amino acids. Germline CDR1 reads ENHRY; CDR2 reads SYGVKD.